The sequence of this T cell receptor (beta chain) was determined in a study of shared clonotypes between healthy human individuals (dated by TCRdb to 2018 to 2020). Notes on the research overall: Three men and two women, aged 18 to 49 years, made up the cohort. To estimate repertoire size and how much clonotypes are shared between individuals, the study performed deep sequencing of blood TCR repertoires from roughly five healthy adults. To increase sequencing depth and limit assay-specific biases, TCR repertoire library preparation and sequencing were carried out by different laboratories using diverse techniques. For each donor, CD4 naive and CD4 memory were each run on three plates, CD8 naive on two plates, and CD8 memory on one plate. Leukapheresis yielded between about 0.94 and 8.9 billion PBMCs per donor.

Using the deep immunoSEQ assay, multiplex PCR amplified TCR CDR3 regions from genomic DNA. Extracted genomic DNA from each cell subset was spread evenly across all wells of several immunoSEQ 96-well plates, with each plate serving as a replicate. Each replicate PCR for sorted subsets received around 200 ng genomic DNA, equal to roughly 30,000 T cell genomes. Purified libraries were measured with a Qubit 3.0 fluorometer, size-checked on a Bioanalyzer 2100, and measured again with the KAPA Library Quantification kit. Every immunoSEQ 96-well plate was sequenced on a dedicated single-read 150-cycle Illumina NextSeq 550 flow cell. The paper's data handling went like this. The immunoSEQ output contained only junctional sequences without quality scores, so filtering could not match that applied to full-length reads. Sequences were annotated with PyIR, a Python wrapper for IgBLAST v1.9, using IMGT germline references to assign V/J genes and CDR3. Reads with weak V/J assignments (E-value above 1e-6), missing CDR3, stop codons, out-of-frame junctions, or ambiguous translated residues were removed. V3J clonotypes were defined as sequences sharing an identical inferred V gene, J gene, and CDR3 amino acid sequence. The percentage overlap between two repertoires was calculated by dividing the number of shared unique clonotypes by the size of the smaller repertoire. Three approaches were used to assess repertoire richness: RTK rarefaction, the Chao1 estimator, and Recon v2.1 estimates of unobserved clonotypes. OLGA was used to compute generation probabilities for all TCRbeta clonotypes that the gDNA method yielded from four donors. Held by TCRdb, this immuneACCESS table contains in-frame sequences only and omits some clones. Under half of the omission traces to an unresolved V gene where checked; the cause of the rest is unknown. The V and J calls and the clone size are those of that table, but D and trimming were determined from the DNA. This sample is represented by over a million clones; approximately 96% of them were singletons. The ten largest clonotypes hold more than 0.9% of the sample.

General conclusions and limits of the study: Pairwise subsampling led to the expectation that sequencing depth would affect the degree of clonotype sharing among donors. The genetic and exposure-history diversity represented was limited by the small number of donors. Even with the large sequencing depth, rarefaction of the sorted-subset datasets indicated that sequencing was incomplete. Compared with non-shared clonotypes, the clonotypes found in all four sorted-subset donors had higher generation probabilities. Roughly 5.2% of naive CD4, roughly 3.6% of naive CD8, roughly 2.5% of memory CD4, and 0.35% to 0.5% of memory CD8 clonotypes were shared across a few donors. Sampling was restricted to blood, and TCR repertoires in tissues likely differ from the TCR repertoires found in blood. Naive subsets generally had larger estimated clonotype richness than memory subsets.

Donors were healthy HIV-negative adults with no recently reported acute infections or vaccinations. All donors were Caucasian adults living in Nashville, Tennessee, USA. CD4+ T cells were enriched through magnetic negative selection, after which naive cells were positively selected on CD45RA and the remaining negative fraction served as the memory subset. After blood collection by leukapheresis, PBMCs were isolated using Ficoll-Histopaque density gradient centrifugation and then cryopreserved in the vapor phase of liquid nitrogen. Analytical flow cytometry was used to check the purity and quantity of each magnetically sorted T cell population. Genomic DNA was isolated from each sorted fraction and quantified by UV absorbance on a Nanodrop 2000c. As for this clone: Its antigen has not been determined. Base qualities are not at hand, and no much larger clone is one base apart.

CDR1 and CDR2 are read off the germline V gene as SGDLS and YYNGEE. From its cysteine to its phenylalanine, the CDR3 spans 15 amino acids. Only the CDR3 part of the read is kept: 45 bases, read in frame from the first base. For this chain, trimming is 3 bases at the V end and 0 bases at the J end, and the number of junction bases without a gene match is 6. The sample was naive CD4+ T cells sorted from blood. The label giving this sample's cell subset or site can be read as: CD45RA+ positively selected. This clonotype was sampled from a man in his thirties or forties in good health. The chain links TRBV9 with TRBJ2-7; 7 of the junction bases match TRBD2. The CDR3 amino acid sequence is: CASSGGRGSSYEQYF. The DNA reads as follows: TGTGCCAGCAGCGGTGGGCGGGGGAGCTCCTACGAGCAGTACTTC.